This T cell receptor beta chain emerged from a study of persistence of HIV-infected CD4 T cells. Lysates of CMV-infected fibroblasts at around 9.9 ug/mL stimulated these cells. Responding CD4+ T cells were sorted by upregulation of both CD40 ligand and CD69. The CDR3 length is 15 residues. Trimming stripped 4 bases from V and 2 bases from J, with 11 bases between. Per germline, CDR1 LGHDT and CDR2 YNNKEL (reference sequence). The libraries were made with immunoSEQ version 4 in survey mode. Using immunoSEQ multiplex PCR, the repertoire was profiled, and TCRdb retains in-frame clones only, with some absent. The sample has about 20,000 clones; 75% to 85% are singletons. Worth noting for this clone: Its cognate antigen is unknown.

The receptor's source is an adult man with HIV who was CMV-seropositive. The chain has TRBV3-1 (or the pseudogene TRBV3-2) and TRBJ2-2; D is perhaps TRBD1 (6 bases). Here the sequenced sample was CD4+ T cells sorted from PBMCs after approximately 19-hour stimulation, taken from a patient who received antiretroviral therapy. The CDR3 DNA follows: TGTGCCAGCAGCCCGCAGGGGTATAACACCGGGGAGCTGTTTTTT. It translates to CASSPQGYNTGELFF.